Listed below are T cell receptor beta chains from one sample, sequenced in a study of cytomegalovirus exposure and HLA in healthy donors. Data came from immunoSEQ multiplex PCR; TCRdb stores just in-frame clones and leaves some out. Of 100,000 to 150,000 clones in the sample, approximately 61% were seen once. Sequencing used PBMCs. These receptor sequences come from a man aged 25 to 40 in good health and CMV-seropositive. CDR3s include the opening cysteine and the closing phenylalanine or tryptophan. The D gene is left open where the match is weak. Some rows have no size entry. The others give once, few or many, or a class for an expanded clone.

d_call cdr3_length j_call v_call clone_size cdr3_aa cdr3_nt
TRBD2 13 TRBJ2-7 TRBV2 . CASSVGRGYEQYF TGTGCCAGCAGTGTGGGGAGGGGCTACGAGCAGTACTTC
. 16 TRBJ2-1 TRBV7-9 . CASSSRLAGVRDEQFF TGTGCCAGCAGCTCACGTTTGGCAGGGGTTCGGGATGAGCAGTTCTTC
. 14 TRBJ2-5 TRBV5-1 . CASSVQGRQETQYF TGCGCCAGCAGCGTACAGGGACGACAAGAGACTCAGTACTTC
. 14 TRBJ1-2 TRBV27 . CASSLGGSAYGYTF TGTGCCAGCAGTTTAGGGGGGAGCGCCTATGGCTACACCTTC
TRBD1 15 TRBJ2-2 TRBV7-2 once CASSFLTGRAGELFF TGTGCCAGCAGCTTCCTGACAGGGCGCGCCGGGGAGCTGTTTTTT
. 14 TRBJ2-7 TRBV7-2 . CASSLGANSYEQYF TGTGCCAGCAGCTTGGGGGCGAACTCCTACGAGCAGTACTTC
TRBD2 14 TRBJ2-5 TRBV5-4 . CASSQWTSPRSQYF TGTGCCAGCAGCCAGTGGACTAGCCCGAGATCCCAGTACTTC
TRBD2 18 TRBJ2-1 TRBV7-9 . CASSPPGLEGSGVNEQFF TGTGCCAGCAGCCCTCCGGGACTAGAAGGTAGTGGAGTCAATGAGCAGTTCTTC
. 14 TRBJ2-7 TRBV5-1 . CASSFSRVSYEQYF TGCGCCAGCAGCTTCTCCAGGGTCTCCTACGAGCAGTACTTC
TRBD2 12 TRBJ2-7 TRBV10-2 . CAISGEGYEQYF TGCGCCATCAGCGGGGAGGGGTACGAGCAGTACTTC
TRBD2 14 TRBJ2-1 TRBV6-5 . CASSFFSGSYEQFF TGTGCCAGCAGCTTCTTCAGCGGGAGTTATGAGCAGTTCTTC
. 13 TRBJ1-1 TRBV9 few CASSVEGGTEAFF TGTGCCAGCAGCGTAGAAGGCGGCACTGAAGCTTTCTTT
. 13 TRBJ1-2 TRBV7-3 . CASSSGQNYGYTF TGTGCCAGCAGCTCCGGACAGAACTATGGCTACACCTTC
. 14 TRBJ2-3 TRBV7-3 . CASSVSAPTDTQYF TGTGCCAGCTCGGTCAGCGCGCCCACAGATACGCAGTATTTT
TRBD1 14 TRBJ1-1 TRBV18 . CASSLRQGGTEAFF TGTGCCAGCTCACTGCGACAGGGAGGCACTGAAGCTTTCTTT
TRBD2 14 TRBJ2-1 TRBV29-1 . CSVVFRTSESEQFF TGCAGCGTTGTATTCAGGACTAGCGAAAGTGAGCAGTTCTTC
. 12 TRBJ2-7 TRBV7-9 . CASSQGGVEQYF TGTGCCAGCTCTCAGGGGGGCGTCGAGCAGTACTTC
. 11 TRBJ2-1 TRBV25-1 . CASSGGNEQFF TGTGCCAGCAGTGGAGGCAATGAGCAGTTCTTC
. 15 TRBJ1-5 TRBV7-2 once CASSLGRGGNQPQHF TGTGCCAGCAGCTTAGGCAGGGGAGGCAATCAGCCCCAGCATTTT
. 15 TRBJ2-3 TRBV29-1 . CSVEVGSGHTDTQYF TGCAGCGTTGAAGTCGGTAGCGGACACACAGATACGCAGTATTTT
. 13 TRBJ1-2 TRBV5-6 . CASSQSGLHGYTF TGTGCCAGCAGCCAATCGGGACTACATGGCTACACCTTC
. 15 TRBJ1-5 TRBV19 . CASSFQVKGDQPQHF TGTGCCAGTAGTTTCCAGGTTAAGGGGGATCAGCCCCAGCATTTT
TRBD1 15 TRBJ2-2 TRBV2 . CASSRDRGFTGELFF TGTGCCAGCAGTAGGGACAGGGGATTCACCGGGGAGCTGTTTTTT
TRBD2 15 TRBJ2-3 TRBV11-2 . CASSFGLAGGYTQYF TGTGCCAGCAGCTTTGGACTAGCGGGAGGATATACGCAGTATTTT
. 12 TRBJ2-5 TRBV7-2 . CASSIRKETQYF TGTGCCAGCAGCATCCGTAAAGAGACCCAGTACTTC
. 17 TRBJ1-3 TRBV2 . CARPPRGGLSSGNTIYF TGTGCCAGACCCCCCAGGGGCGGCCTAAGCTCTGGAAACACCATATATTTT
TRBD2 15 TRBJ2-3 TRBV7-2 few CASSKPGTRGMTQYF TGTGCCAGCAGCAAACCCGGGACTAGAGGGATGACGCAGTATTTT
TRBD2 16 TRBJ2-1 TRBV11-2 . CASSYKTSGPYNEQFF TGTGCCAGCAGCTATAAAACTAGCGGACCTTACAATGAGCAGTTCTTC
. 11 TRBJ2-1 TRBV2 . CASSYNNEQFF TGTGCCAGCAGTTATAACAATGAGCAGTTCTTC
TRBD2 15 TRBJ2-5 TRBV27 . CASSPGLGVLETQYF TGTGCCAGCAGTCCGGGACTAGGTGTTTTAGAGACCCAGTACTTC
. 15 TRBJ2-7 TRBV2 . CASSEALSAGLEQYF TGTGCCAGCAGTGAAGCGCTTTCGGCAGGGCTCGAGCAGTACTTC
. 14 TRBJ2-3 TRBV19 few CASSSRTERNTQYF TGTGCCAGTAGTTCAAGGACAGAGCGAAATACGCAGTATTTT
TRBD2 15 TRBJ2-1 TRBV6-5 . CASSYSGKREFQQFF TGTGCCAGCAGTTACTCCGGCAAGCGGGAGTTTCAGCAGTTCTTC
TRBD1 17 TRBJ1-5 TRBV5-1 . CASSPGQGPPNTQPQHF TGCGCCAGCAGCCCGGGACAGGGGCCACCAAACACCCAGCCCCAGCATTTT
. 15 TRBJ2-1 TRBV7-2 few CASSLNPDSSYEQFF TGTGCCAGCAGCTTAAATCCTGATAGCTCCTATGAGCAGTTCTTC
TRBD2 15 TRBJ2-7 TRBV29-1 . CSGGGGRAPTYEQYF TGCAGCGGGGGAGGCGGGAGGGCCCCCACCTACGAGCAGTACTTC
. 14 TRBJ1-2 TRBV4-1 . CASSPWGSNYGYTF TGCGCCAGCAGCCCGTGGGGCAGCAACTATGGCTACACCTTC
TRBD2 17 TRBJ2-1 TRBV7-2 . CASSLVVSRDYYNEQFF TGTGCCAGCAGCTTAGTTGTAAGTCGGGACTATTACAATGAGCAGTTCTTC
. 15 TRBJ2-3 TRBV11-2 few CASSSSFVRADTQYF TGTGCCAGCAGCTCAAGTTTCGTCCGGGCAGATACGCAGTATTTT
. 16 TRBJ2-6 TRBV28 . CASSPIRGTGANVLTF TGTGCCAGCAGTCCGATCAGGGGAACTGGGGCCAACGTCCTGACTTTC
. 17 TRBJ2-2 TRBV2 . CASSPPPDRPEAGELFF TGTGCCAGCAGCCCCCCCCCAGACCGTCCAGAGGCCGGGGAGCTGTTTTTT
. 17 TRBJ2-3 TRBV4-1 . CASSPESEGTPTDTQYF TGCGCCAGCAGCCCAGAATCGGAGGGAACCCCCACAGATACGCAGTATTTT
. 13 TRBJ2-1 TRBV27 . CASTETGRNEQFF TGTGCCAGCACGGAGACAGGGAGGAATGAGCAGTTCTTC
TRBD1 19 TRBJ1-6 TRBV4-1 . CASSQSGQGGLYSNSPLHF TGCGCCAGCAGCCAATCGGGACAGGGTGGTCTGTATAGTAATTCACCCCTCCACTTT
. 15 TRBJ2-7 TRBV10-3 . CAISEEAGPSYEQYF TGTGCCATCAGTGAGGAAGCAGGGCCCTCCTACGAGCAGTACTTC
. 14 TRBJ1-5 TRBV19 . CASSIRWSNQPQHF TGTGCCAGTAGTATACGGTGGAGCAATCAGCCCCAGCATTTT
. 16 TRBJ2-3 TRBV7-9 few CSSSTRRSTSTDTQYF TGTTCCAGCAGCACCCGGAGGAGTACCAGCACAGATACGCAGTATTTT
TRBD1 14 TRBJ1-4 TRBV15 . CATRTGTQGGKLFF TGTGCCACCCGGACAGGTACACAGGGAGGAAAACTGTTTTTT
TRBD1 20 TRBJ1-1 TRBV7-8 . CASSQFNAPGQRFRNTEAFF TGTGCCAGCAGCCAATTTAACGCCCCGGGACAGAGATTCAGAAACACTGAAGCTTTCTTT
TRBD2 16 TRBJ2-3 TRBV5-6 . CASSHILAGGTDTQYF TGTGCCAGCAGCCATATACTAGCGGGGGGGACAGATACGCAGTATTTT
. 16 TRBJ2-2 TRBV27 . CASSLRGTPNTGELFF TGTGCCAGCAGTTTACGCGGCACCCCGAACACCGGGGAGCTGTTTTTT
. 16 TRBJ1-1 TRBV18 few CASSPPSRSLNTEAFF TGTGCCAGCTCACCACCGTCCCGGAGCCTCAACACTGAAGCTTTCTTT
TRBD1 14 TRBJ2-7 TRBV6-5 . CASQSGTDTYEQYF TGTGCCAGCCAATCCGGGACAGACACCTACGAGCAGTACTTC
. 14 TRBJ2-5 TRBV13 . CASSSQLKWETQYF TGTGCCAGCAGCTCCCAACTTAAATGGGAGACCCAGTACTTC
TRBD1 14 TRBJ1-3 TRBV6-1 few CASSVTGNGNTIYF TGTGCCAGCAGTGTGACAGGGAACGGAAACACCATATATTTT